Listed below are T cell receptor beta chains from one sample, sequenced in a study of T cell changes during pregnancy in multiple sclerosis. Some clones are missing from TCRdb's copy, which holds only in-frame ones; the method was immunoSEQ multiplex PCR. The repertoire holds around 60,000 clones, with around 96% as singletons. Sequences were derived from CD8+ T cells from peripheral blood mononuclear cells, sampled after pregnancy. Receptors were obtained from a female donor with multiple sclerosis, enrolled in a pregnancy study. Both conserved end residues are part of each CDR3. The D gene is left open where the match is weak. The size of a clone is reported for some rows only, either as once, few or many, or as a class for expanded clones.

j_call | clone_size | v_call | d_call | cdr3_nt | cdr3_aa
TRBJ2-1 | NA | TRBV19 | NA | TGTGCCAGTAGTATAGTTCCTAGCAGTGCCTACAATGAGCAGTTCTTC | CASSIVPSSAYNEQFF
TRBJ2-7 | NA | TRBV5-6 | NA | TGTGCCAGCAGCGACACCCCATCGAGCGAGCAGTACTTC | CASSDTPSSEQYF
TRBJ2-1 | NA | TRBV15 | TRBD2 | TGTGCCACCAGCGATCGCGGGTTACTAGCGCTAGATGAGCAGTTCTTC | CATSDRGLLALDEQFF
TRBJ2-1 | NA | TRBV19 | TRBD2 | TGTGCCAGCCACCCCGGGACTAGTTTTAGTGAGCAGTTCTTC | CASHPGTSFSEQFF
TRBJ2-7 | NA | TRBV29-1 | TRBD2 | TGCAGCGTTGAAGAAACTACTAGCGGGGATTACGAGCAGTACTTC | CSVEETTSGDYEQYF
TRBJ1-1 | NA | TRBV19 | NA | TGTGCCAGTAGTATAGATTTGCAACAGCTGAACACTGAAGCTTTCTTT | CASSIDLQQLNTEAFF
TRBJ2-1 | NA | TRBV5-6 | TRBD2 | TGTGCCAGCAGACTTAGCGGGAGGGGGTACAATGAGCAGTTCTTC | CASRLSGRGYNEQFF
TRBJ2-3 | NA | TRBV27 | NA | TGTGCCAGCAGTCCCGGGGCAGGGGATTTTACAGATACGCAGTATTTT | CASSPGAGDFTDTQYF
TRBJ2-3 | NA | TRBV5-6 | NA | TGTGCCAGCAGCTTGGGGACAGAGGTCGTCACAGATACGCAGTATTTT | CASSLGTEVVTDTQYF
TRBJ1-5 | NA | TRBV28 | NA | TGTGCCAGCACTGGGAGGGACACTCATAGCAATCAGCCCCAGCATTTT | CASTGRDTHSNQPQHF
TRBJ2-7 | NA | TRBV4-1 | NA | TGCGCCAGCAGCCCCCACTTTGGCAACCAGAGGGGGTACGAGCAGTACTTC | CASSPHFGNQRGYEQYF
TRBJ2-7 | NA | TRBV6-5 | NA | TGTGCCAGCAGTCACACTGGACTCCACTACGAGCAGTACTTC | CASSHTGLHYEQYF
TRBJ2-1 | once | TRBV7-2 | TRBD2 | TGTGCCAGCAGCTTAGTTACTAGCGATGAGCAGTTCTTC | CASSLVTSDEQFF
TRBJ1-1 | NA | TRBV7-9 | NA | TGTGCCAGCAGCTCTGGACTTCTGACCACTGAAGCTTTCTTT | CASSSGLLTTEAFF
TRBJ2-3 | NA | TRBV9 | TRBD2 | TGTGCCAGCAGCCCCGGGGGGGGAGGAGATACGCAGTATTTT | CASSPGGGGDTQYF
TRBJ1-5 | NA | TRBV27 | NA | TGTGCCAGCAGTTTATATGGGGCTGGGGATCAGCCCCAGCATTTT | CASSLYGAGDQPQHF
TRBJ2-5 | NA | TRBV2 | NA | TGTGCCAGCAGTGACGCGGGTATGGGCCTGGGGGGAAGGGCGATCCAAGAGACCCAGTACTTC | CASSDAGMGLGGRAIQETQYF